What follows describes a single TCR beta chain. This entry comes from a study of blood T cell repertoires in COVID-19. Across the whole study: In each case, the material was cDNA or gDNA derived from T cells, B-cell-depleted T cells, or PBMCs.

Method: immunoSEQ multiplex PCR; TCRdb's copy keeps in-frame clones and lacks some. Among approximately 240,000 clones, 75% to 85% were seen once, and the ten largest hold around 1.3%. The germline V and J ends were trimmed by 5 bases and 5 bases, with 6 bases remaining between them. Germline V gene lookup returns CDR1 ENHRY and CDR2 SYGVKD. The CDR3 has 11 residues. The source of this sequence is a woman younger than 45 with COVID-19, enrolled during active disease. This chain uses TRBV10-3 with TRBJ2-5; D is unresolved. The sequenced material came from peripheral blood. CDR3 coding DNA: TGTGCCATCAGTCCCGGGGAGACCCAGTACTTC. Translation gives CAISPGETQYF.